These T cell receptor beta chains were read from a single sample in a study of T cells after posttransplantation cyclophosphamide. TCRdb's table, derived via immunoSEQ multiplex PCR, lists solely in-frame clones and lacks some. The data contain about 66,000 clones, just under 95% of them singletons. The source material was PBMCs. The receptor source for this set is a woman aged 25 to 39 in good health and a related stem cell transplant donor. CDR3s include the opening cysteine and the closing phenylalanine or tryptophan. Fields, in order: V gene, J gene, clone size, D gene, CDR3 DNA, CDR3 protein. The D gene is left open where the match is weak. Clone size appears in some rows only: once, few, many, or a class for an expanded clone.

V: TRBV6-1; J: TRBJ1-1; size: .; D: .; DNA: TGTGCCAGCAGTGATGGACCTGCGAACACTGAAGCTTTCTTT; CDR3: CASSDGPANTEAFF
V: TRBV4-1; J: TRBJ2-5; size: .; D: TRBD2; DNA: TGCGCCAGCAGCCAAGGGATTAGCGGGGGGGCTTCGAACCAAGAGACCCAGTACTTC; CDR3: CASSQGISGGASNQETQYF
V: TRBV21-1; J: TRBJ2-7; size: .; D: .; DNA: TGTGCCAGCAGCCCGCCAGTAGGCGAGCAGTACTTC; CDR3: CASSPPVGEQYF
V: TRBV5-4; J: TRBJ2-7; size: .; D: TRBD1; DNA: TGTGCCAGCACCGGGACAGGGCCGAACGAGCAGTACTTC; CDR3: CASTGTGPNEQYF
V: TRBV4-2; J: TRBJ2-7; size: .; D: .; DNA: TGTGCCAGCAGCCAAGATCGGGTAGGGGGGGGCGGCTACGAGCAGTACTTC; CDR3: CASSQDRVGGGGYEQYF
V: TRBV5-6; J: TRBJ1-1; size: .; D: .; DNA: TGTGCCAGCAGCTTGGGTAGGGGTTGGTCCGTCGGCACTGAAGCTTTCTTT; CDR3: CASSLGRGWSVGTEAFF
V: TRBV5-6; J: TRBJ1-2; size: .; D: .; DNA: TGTGCCAGCAGCTGGGAACGAGGGGGCTACACCTTC; CDR3: CASSWERGGYTF
V: TRBV19; J: TRBJ1-5; size: .; D: .; DNA: TGTGCCAGTAGTATTCCCCAGGGGTACGGCCAGCCCCAGCATTTT; CDR3: CASSIPQGYGQPQHF
V: TRBV6-5; J: TRBJ1-6; size: .; D: .; DNA: TGTGCCAGCAGAGACTCCTATAATTCACCCCTCCACTTT; CDR3: CASRDSYNSPLHF
V: TRBV5-1; J: TRBJ2-5; size: .; D: TRBD2; DNA: TGCGCCAGCAGCCGGGGGACTAGCGGGGAAGAGACCCAGTACTTC; CDR3: CASSRGTSGEETQYF
V: TRBV11-3; J: TRBJ2-7; size: .; D: .; DNA: TGTGCCAGCAGCTTAGGCAAGGGGACCTACGAGCAGTACTTC; CDR3: CASSLGKGTYEQYF
V: TRBV2; J: TRBJ1-6; size: few; D: .; DNA: TGTGCCAGCAGGGACCCGTGGGGAGATCATTCACCCCTCCACTTT; CDR3: CASRDPWGDHSPLHF
V: TRBV19; J: TRBJ1-2; size: .; D: .; DNA: TGTGCCAGTAGTAAGGGCAGGGAGAAGTATGGCTACACCTTC; CDR3: CASSKGREKYGYTF
V: TRBV30; J: TRBJ2-3; size: .; D: .; DNA: TGTGCCTGGAGCCCGTTCGGGGTTCGCACAGATACGCAGTATTTT; CDR3: CAWSPFGVRTDTQYF
V: TRBV5-6; J: TRBJ2-7; size: .; D: .; DNA: TGTGCCAGCAGCGGGGAGGCAGGGGGCTCCTACGAGCAGTACTTC; CDR3: CASSGEAGGSYEQYF
V: TRBV9; J: TRBJ2-2; size: .; D: TRBD2; DNA: TGTGCCAGCAGGGGGGGGAGCACCGGGGAGCTGTTTTTT; CDR3: CASRGGSTGELFF
V: TRBV5-1; J: TRBJ2-5; size: .; D: .; DNA: TGCGCCAGCAGTCCCCAGGGACACCAAGAGACCCAGTACTTC; CDR3: CASSPQGHQETQYF
V: TRBV18; J: TRBJ1-1; size: .; D: TRBD1; DNA: TGTGCCAGCTCACCACCGAGCGGGACAGGGGGAGAAGCTTTCTTT; CDR3: CASSPPSGTGGEAFF
V: TRBV19; J: TRBJ2-6; size: .; D: .; DNA: TGTGCCAGCCGGGACACCCTCTCTGGGGCCAACGTCCTGACTTTC; CDR3: CASRDTLSGANVLTF
V: TRBV7-2; J: TRBJ1-6; size: .; D: TRBD1; DNA: TGTGCCAGCAGCGGAGGGGGCGGGTATAATTCACCCCTCCACTTT; CDR3: CASSGGGGYNSPLHF
V: TRBV6-1; J: TRBJ2-1; size: .; D: .; DNA: TGTGCCAGCAGTGACGGAAGCATCAATGAGCAGTTCTTC; CDR3: CASSDGSINEQFF
V: TRBV19; J: TRBJ2-1; size: .; D: TRBD1; DNA: TGTGCCAGTAGCATGAACAGGGGGCACTCCTACAATGAGCAGTTCTTC; CDR3: CASSMNRGHSYNEQFF
V: TRBV6-5; J: TRBJ2-2; size: .; D: .; DNA: TGTGCCAGCAGTTTATCAGGGGAAACCGGGGAGCTGTTTTTT; CDR3: CASSLSGETGELFF
V: TRBV4-2; J: TRBJ2-7; size: .; D: TRBD2; DNA: TGTGCCAGCAGCCAAGGTTCCGGGACTAGCGACCCCTACGAGCAGTACTTC; CDR3: CASSQGSGTSDPYEQYF
V: TRBV25-1; J: TRBJ1-4; size: .; D: .; DNA: TGTGCCAGCAGTCCTGGGGGTTCAACTAATGAAAAACTGTTTTTT; CDR3: CASSPGGSTNEKLFF
V: TRBV4-2; J: TRBJ2-2; size: .; D: .; DNA: TGTGCCAGCAGCCAAGATTTCGCAGGGCTAGGGCGTTCAACGAACACCGGGGAGCTGTTTTTT; CDR3: CASSQDFAGLGRSTNTGELFF
V: TRBV21-1; J: TRBJ1-5; size: .; D: .; DNA: TGTGCCAGCAGCAGGGAAGTGGACAATCAGCCCCAGCATTTT; CDR3: CASSREVDNQPQHF
V: TRBV5-5; J: TRBJ2-1; size: .; D: .; DNA: TGTGCCAGCAGCCGTACCGCCGGATTAGCGCCCAATGAGCAGTTCTTC; CDR3: CASSRTAGLAPNEQFF
V: TRBV19; J: TRBJ1-5; size: .; D: .; DNA: TGTGCCAGTAGTATTGAGGACAGTCGCAATCAGCCCCAGCATTTT; CDR3: CASSIEDSRNQPQHF
V: TRBV7-8; J: TRBJ2-7; size: .; D: TRBD2; DNA: TGTGCCAGCAGCCCGGGACTAGCGGAGGAGCAGTACTTC; CDR3: CASSPGLAEEQYF
V: TRBV6-6; J: TRBJ2-5; size: .; D: .; DNA: TGTGCCAGCAGTTACGGGGGGCGAGGGCAGACCCAGTACTTC; CDR3: CASSYGGRGQTQYF
V: TRBV5-3; J: TRBJ2-1; size: .; D: TRBD2; DNA: TGTGCCAGAAGACTCCTAGCGGGGGGTCGGCCCAATGAGCAGTTCTTC; CDR3: CARRLLAGGRPNEQFF
V: TRBV7-9; J: TRBJ1-1; size: .; D: .; DNA: TGTGCCAGCAGCTTAGAGGTGAACACTGAAGCTTTCTTT; CDR3: CASSLEVNTEAFF